The sequence of this T cell receptor (beta chain) was determined in a study of blood T cell repertoires in COVID-19. Study information: Spain, Italy and the United States supplied samples that represented acute and convalescent COVID-19. In each case, the material was cDNA or gDNA derived from T cells, B-cell-depleted T cells, or PBMCs.

Per the original methods: Estimation of nucleated cell counts relied on the amplification of reference gene primers. Measured with immunoSEQ multiplex PCR; TCRdb has only the in-frame clones, and not every one. V and J calls plus clone size are reproduced from that table; the DNA served to infer D and trimming. The sample lists more than 200,000 clones; approximately 86% were seen once. The Seattle patients, enrolled during active infection, were followed longitudinally. Germline CDR1 reads SGHVS; CDR2 reads FNYEAQ. The CDR3 is 16 residues long. V lost 1 base and J lost 1; bases outside the gene matches: 6.

V usage is TRBV7-6 and J usage is TRBJ1-1; TRBD1 matches 7 bases. Sequencing used peripheral blood. This clonotype originated in a woman aged 55-70 years with COVID-19, enrolled during active disease. The chain's CDR3 is CASSLEGTVGNTEAFF. The CDR3 bases are TGTGCCAGCAGCTTAGAAGGGACAGTGGGGAACACTGAAGCTTTCTTT.